This T cell receptor beta chain was sequenced during a study of cytomegalovirus exposure and HLA in healthy donors. Germline lookup yields CDR1 SGHNT and CDR2 YYREEE (reference sequence). The V and J ends lost 0 bases and 4 bases respectively, with 10 bases between them. The CDR3 consists of 15 residues. Vbeta (60) and Jbeta (13) primers were used in the PCR. Method: immunoSEQ multiplex PCR; TCRdb's copy keeps in-frame clones and lacks some. The sample shows some 100,000 clones, around 79% of them seen only once. Input material: PBMCs. The receptor comes from a male donor in good health and CMV-seropositive. The V gene is TRBV5-4, the J gene TRBJ2-2; a possible D gene is TRBD1 (5 bases). This chain's CDR3 is CASSLGQGPTGELFF. DNA of the CDR3: TGTGCCAGCAGCTTGGGGCAGGGTCCCACCGGGGAGCTGTTTTTT.